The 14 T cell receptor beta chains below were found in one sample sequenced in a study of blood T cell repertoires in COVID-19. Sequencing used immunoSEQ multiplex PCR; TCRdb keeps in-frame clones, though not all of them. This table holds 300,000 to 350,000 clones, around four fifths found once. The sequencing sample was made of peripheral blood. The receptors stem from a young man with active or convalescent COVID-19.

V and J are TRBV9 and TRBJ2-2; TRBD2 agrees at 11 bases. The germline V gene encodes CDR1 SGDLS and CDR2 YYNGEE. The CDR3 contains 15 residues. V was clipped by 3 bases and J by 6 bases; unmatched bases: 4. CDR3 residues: CASSARSGGAGELFF. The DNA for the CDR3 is TGTGCCAGCAGCGCCCGTAGCGGGGGGGCCGGGGAGCTGTTTTTT.

The chain's CDR3 is CASSFDGQGNQPQHF. CDR3 nucleotide sequence: TGTGCCAGCAGTTTCGACGGACAGGGCAATCAGCCCCAGCATTTT. The chain couples TRBV28 to TRBJ1-5; the match to TRBD1 covers 7 bases. CDR3 length equals 15 residues. Unmatched junction bases numbered 4, after V lost 3 bases and J lost 2 bases. Germline V CDR1 and CDR2: MDHEN, SYDVKM.

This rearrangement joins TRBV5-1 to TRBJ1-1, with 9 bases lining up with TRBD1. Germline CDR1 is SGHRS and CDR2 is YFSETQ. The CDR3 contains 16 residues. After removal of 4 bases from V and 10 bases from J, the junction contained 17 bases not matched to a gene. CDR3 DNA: TGCGCCAGCAGCGGAACAGGGGGCGAGGTTGGTATAGGAGCTTTCTTT. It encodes CASSGTGGEVGIGAFF.

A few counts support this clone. The chain's CDR3 is CASSPSAGPQPQHF. The CDR3 bases are TGTGCCAGCAGCCCCAGCGCGGGGCCTCAGCCCCAGCATTTT. The chain uses TRBV11-2 and TRBJ1-5, with D possibly TRBD1 on 5 matching bases. The V end was cut by 5 bases, the J end by 6 bases, with 14 bases between. The length of the CDR3 is 14 residues. The germline V gene encodes CDR1 SGHAT and CDR2 FQNNGV.

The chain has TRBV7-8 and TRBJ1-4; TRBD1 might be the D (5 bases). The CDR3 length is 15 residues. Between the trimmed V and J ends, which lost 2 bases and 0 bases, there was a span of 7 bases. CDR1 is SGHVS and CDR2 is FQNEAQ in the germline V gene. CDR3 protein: CASSLRGATNEKLFF. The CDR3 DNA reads TGTGCCAGCAGCTTACGGGGGGCAACTAATGAAAAACTGTTTTTT.

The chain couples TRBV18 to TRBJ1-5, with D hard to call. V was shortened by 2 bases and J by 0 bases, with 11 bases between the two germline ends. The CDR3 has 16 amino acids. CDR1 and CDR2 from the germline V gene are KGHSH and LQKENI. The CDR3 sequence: CASSPSSLYSNQPQHF. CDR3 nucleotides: TGTGCCAGCTCACCATCGTCCCTCTATAGCAATCAGCCCCAGCATTTT.

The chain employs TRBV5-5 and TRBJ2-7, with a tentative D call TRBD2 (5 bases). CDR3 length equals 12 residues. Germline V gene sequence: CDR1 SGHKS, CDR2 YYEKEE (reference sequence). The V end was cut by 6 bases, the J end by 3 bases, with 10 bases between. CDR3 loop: CASTLGSYEQYF. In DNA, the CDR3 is TGTGCCAGCACCTTAGGGAGCTACGAGCAGTACTTC.

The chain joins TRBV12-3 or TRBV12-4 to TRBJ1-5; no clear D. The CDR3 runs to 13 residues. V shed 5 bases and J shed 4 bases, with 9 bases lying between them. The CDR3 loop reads CASSPGRNQPQHF. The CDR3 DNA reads TGTGCCAGCAGTCCAGGCCGGAATCAGCCCCAGCATTTT.

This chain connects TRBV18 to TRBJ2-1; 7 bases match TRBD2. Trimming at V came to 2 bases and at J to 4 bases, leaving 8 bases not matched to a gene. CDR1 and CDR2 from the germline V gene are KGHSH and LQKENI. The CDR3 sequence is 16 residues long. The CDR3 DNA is TGTGCCAGCTCACCATGGGTCGAGCGGGGTTACAATGAGCAGTTCTTC. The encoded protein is CASSPWVERGYNEQFF.

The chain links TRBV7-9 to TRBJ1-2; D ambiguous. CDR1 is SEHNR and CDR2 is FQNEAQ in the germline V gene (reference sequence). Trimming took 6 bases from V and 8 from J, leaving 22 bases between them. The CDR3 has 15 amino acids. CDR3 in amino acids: CASSGFRRAPGGYTF. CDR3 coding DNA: TGTGCCAGCAGTGGATTCCGCCGGGCCCCGGGAGGCTACACCTTC.

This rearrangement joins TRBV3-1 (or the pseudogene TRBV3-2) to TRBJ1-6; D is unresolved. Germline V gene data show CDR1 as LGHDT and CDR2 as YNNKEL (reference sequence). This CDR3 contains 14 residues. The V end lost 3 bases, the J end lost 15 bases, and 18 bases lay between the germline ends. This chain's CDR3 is CASSQGPPIPLLHF. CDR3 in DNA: TGTGCCAGCAGCCAGGGCCCTCCCATACCTCTCCTCCACTTT.

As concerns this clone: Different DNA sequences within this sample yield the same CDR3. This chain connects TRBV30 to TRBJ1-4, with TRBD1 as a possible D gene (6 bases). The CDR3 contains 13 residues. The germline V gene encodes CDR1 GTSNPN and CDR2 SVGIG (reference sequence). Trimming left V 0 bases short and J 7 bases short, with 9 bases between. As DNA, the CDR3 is TGTGCCTGGAGTGTACAGGGCAGTGAAAAACTGTTTTTT. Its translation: CAWSVQGSEKLFF.

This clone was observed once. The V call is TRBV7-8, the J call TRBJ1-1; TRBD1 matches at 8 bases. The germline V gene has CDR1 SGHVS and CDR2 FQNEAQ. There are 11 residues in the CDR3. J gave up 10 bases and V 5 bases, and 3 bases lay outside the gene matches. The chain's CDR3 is CASSADRAAFF. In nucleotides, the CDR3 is TGTGCCAGCAGCGCGGACAGGGCAGCTTTCTTT.

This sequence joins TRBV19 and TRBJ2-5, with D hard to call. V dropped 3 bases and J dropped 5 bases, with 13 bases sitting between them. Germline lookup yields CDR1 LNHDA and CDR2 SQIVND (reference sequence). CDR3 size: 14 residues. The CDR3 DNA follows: TGTGCCAGTAGTATGGAGCTACCAGCGGAGACCCAGTACTTC. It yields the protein CASSMELPAETQYF.